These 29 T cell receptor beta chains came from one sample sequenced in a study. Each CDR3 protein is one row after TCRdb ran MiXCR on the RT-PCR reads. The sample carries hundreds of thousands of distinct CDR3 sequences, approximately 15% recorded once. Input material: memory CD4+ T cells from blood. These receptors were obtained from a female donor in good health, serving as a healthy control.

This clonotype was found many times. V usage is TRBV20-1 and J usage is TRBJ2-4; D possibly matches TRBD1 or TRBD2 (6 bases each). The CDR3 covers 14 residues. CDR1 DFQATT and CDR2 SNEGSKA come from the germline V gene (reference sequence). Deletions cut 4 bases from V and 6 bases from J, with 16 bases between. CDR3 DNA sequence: TGCAGTGCTAAGGGGGGACCCCGGGTAAACATTCAGTACTTC. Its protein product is CSAKGGPRVNIQYF.

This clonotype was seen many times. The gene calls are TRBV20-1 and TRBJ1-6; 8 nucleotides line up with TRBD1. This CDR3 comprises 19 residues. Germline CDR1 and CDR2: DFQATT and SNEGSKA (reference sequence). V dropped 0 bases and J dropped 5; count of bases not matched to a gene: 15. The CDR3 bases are TGCAGTGCTAGAGATCGAGGGACAGGCACCCCCGATAATAATTCACCCCTCCACTTT. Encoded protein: CSARDRGTGTPDNNSPLHF.

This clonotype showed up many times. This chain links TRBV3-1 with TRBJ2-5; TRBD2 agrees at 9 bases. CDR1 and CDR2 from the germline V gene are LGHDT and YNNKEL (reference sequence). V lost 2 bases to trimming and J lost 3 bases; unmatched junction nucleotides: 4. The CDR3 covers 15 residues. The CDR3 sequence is CASSQYVAGEETQYF. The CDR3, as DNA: TGTGCCAGCAGCCAATACGTAGCGGGGGAAGAGACCCAGTACTTC.

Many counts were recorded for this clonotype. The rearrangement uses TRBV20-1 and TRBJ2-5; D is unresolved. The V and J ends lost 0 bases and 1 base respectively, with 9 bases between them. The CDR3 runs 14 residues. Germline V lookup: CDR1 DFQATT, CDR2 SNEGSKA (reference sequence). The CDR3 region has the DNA TGCAGTGCTAGAGATGCCCTCCGCCAAGAGACCCAGTACTTC. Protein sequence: CSARDALRQETQYF.

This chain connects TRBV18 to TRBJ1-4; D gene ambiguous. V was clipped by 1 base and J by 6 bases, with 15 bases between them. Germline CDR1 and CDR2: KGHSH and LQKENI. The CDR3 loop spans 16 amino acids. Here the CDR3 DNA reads TGTGCCAGCTCACCACACCCCCCGGGGAGTGATGAAAAACTGTTTTTT. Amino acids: CASSPHPPGSDEKLFF.

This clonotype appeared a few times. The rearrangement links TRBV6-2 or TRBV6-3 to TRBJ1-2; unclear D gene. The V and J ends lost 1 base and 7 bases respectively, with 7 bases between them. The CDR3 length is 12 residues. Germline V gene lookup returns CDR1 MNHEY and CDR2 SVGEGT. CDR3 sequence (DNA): TGTGCCAGCAGTTACTACCTGGCTGGCTACACCTTC. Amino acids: CASSYYLAGYTF.

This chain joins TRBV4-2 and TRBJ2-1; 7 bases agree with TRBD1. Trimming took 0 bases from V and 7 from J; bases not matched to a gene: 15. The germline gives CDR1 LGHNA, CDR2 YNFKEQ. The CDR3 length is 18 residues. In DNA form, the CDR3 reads TGTGCCAGCAGCCAAGAAGGGGGCCTCGAAAGTAGGGATAATGAGCAGTTCTTC. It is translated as CASSQEGGLESRDNEQFF.

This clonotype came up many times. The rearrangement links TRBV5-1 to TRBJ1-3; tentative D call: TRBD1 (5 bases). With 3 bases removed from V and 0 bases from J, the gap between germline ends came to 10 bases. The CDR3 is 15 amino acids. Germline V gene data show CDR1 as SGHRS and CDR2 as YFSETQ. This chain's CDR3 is CASSSGQFSGNTIYF. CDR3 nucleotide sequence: TGCGCCAGCAGCTCCGGACAATTCTCTGGAAACACCATATATTTT.

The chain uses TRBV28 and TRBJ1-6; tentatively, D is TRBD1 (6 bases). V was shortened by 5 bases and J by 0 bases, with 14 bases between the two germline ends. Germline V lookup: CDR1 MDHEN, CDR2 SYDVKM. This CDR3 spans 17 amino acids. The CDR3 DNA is TGTGCCAGCAGTCCGACAGGACAAAGCTCCTATAATTCACCCCTCCACTTT. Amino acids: CASSPTGQSSYNSPLHF. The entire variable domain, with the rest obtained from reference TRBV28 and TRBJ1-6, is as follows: DVKVTQSSRYLVKRTGEKVFLECVQDMDHENMFWYRQDPGLGLRLIYFSYDVKMKEKGDIPEGYSVSREKKERFSLILESASTNQTSMYLCASSPTGQSSYNSPLHFGNGTRLTVT.

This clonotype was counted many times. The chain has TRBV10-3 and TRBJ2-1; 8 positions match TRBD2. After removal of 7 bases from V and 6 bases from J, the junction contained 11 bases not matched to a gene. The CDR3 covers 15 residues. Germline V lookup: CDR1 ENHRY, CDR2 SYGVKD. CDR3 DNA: TGTGCCATCACCAGCAACCGGGGGGGTGGCAATGAGCAGTTCTTC. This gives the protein CAITSNRGGGNEQFF.

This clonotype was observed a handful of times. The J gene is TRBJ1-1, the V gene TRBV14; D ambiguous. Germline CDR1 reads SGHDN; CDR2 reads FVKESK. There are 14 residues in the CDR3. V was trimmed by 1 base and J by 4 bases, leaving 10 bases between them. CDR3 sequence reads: CASSQVVTFTEAFF. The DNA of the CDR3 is TGTGCCAGCAGCCAAGTTGTGACCTTCACTGAAGCTTTCTTT.

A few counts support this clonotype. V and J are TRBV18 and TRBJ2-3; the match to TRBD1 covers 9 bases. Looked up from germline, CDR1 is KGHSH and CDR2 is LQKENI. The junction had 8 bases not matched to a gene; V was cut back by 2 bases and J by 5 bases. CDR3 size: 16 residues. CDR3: CASSPSIWTGEDTQYF. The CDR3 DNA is TGTGCCAGCTCACCAAGTATCTGGACAGGGGAAGATACGCAGTATTTT.

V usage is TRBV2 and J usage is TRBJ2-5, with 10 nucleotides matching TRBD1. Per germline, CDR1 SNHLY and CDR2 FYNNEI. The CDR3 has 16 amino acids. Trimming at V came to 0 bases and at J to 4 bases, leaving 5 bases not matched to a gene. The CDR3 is CASSEAGTGETETQYF. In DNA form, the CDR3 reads TGTGCCAGCAGTGAAGCCGGGACAGGGGAGACAGAGACCCAGTACTTC.

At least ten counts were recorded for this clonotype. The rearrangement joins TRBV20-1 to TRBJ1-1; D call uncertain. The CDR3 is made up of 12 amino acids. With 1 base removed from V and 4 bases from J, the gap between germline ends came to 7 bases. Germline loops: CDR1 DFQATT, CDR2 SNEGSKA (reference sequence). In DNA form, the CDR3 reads TGCAGTGCTAGAGGGGGTGGCACTGAAGCTTTCTTT. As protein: CSARGGGTEAFF.

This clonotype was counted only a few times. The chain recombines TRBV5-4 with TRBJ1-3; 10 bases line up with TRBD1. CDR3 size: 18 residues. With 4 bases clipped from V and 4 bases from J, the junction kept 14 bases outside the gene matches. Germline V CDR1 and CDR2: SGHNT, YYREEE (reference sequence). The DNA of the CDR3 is TGTGCCAGCAGCCCCCTCTCGACAGGGGGCGCGGGAGGAAACACCATATATTTT. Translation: CASSPLSTGGAGGNTIYF.

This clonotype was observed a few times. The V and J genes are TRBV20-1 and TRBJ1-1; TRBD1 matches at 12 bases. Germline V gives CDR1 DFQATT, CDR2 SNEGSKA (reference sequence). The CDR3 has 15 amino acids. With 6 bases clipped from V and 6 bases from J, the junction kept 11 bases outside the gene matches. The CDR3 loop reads CSAGSGTGGGPEAFF. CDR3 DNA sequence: TGCAGTGCCGGATCCGGGACAGGGGGCGGACCTGAAGCTTTCTTT.

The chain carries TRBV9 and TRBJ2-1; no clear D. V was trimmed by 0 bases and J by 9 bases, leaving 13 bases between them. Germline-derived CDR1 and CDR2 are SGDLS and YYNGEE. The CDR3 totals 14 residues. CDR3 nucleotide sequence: TGTGCCAGCAGCGTAGGTCCGGGTATTCGTGAGCAGTTCTTC. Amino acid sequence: CASSVGPGIREQFF.

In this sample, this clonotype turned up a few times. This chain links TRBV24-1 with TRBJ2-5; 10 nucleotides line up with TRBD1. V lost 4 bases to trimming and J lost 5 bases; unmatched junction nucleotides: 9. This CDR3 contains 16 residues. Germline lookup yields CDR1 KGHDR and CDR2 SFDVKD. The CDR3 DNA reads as TGTGCCACCAGTGACTCATACGGGACAGGGGATGAGACCCAGTACTTC. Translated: CATSDSYGTGDETQYF.

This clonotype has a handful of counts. The CDR3 region has the DNA TGCAGTGCCGAGACAGGGTGGGCAGATACGCAGTATTTT. It codes for CSAETGWADTQYF. V usage is TRBV20-1 and J usage is TRBJ2-3, with 7 bases identical to TRBD1. V gave up 6 bases and J gave up 4 bases; unmatched junction bases: 7. Germline loops: CDR1 DFQATT, CDR2 SNEGSKA (reference sequence). CDR3 length: 13 residues.

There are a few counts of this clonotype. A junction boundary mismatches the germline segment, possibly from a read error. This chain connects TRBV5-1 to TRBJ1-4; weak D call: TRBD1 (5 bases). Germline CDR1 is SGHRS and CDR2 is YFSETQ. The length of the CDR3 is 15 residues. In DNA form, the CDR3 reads TGCGCCAGCTGCTTGGGGGGAGCAACTAATGAAAAACTGTTTTTT. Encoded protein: CASCLGGATNEKLFF.

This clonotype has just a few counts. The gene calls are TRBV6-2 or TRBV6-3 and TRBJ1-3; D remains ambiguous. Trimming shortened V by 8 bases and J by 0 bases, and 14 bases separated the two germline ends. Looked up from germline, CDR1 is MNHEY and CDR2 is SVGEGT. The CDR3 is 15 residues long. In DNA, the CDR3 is TGTGCCAGCGCTCCCCACGGGTCCTCTGGAAACACCATATATTTT. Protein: CASAPHGSSGNTIYF.

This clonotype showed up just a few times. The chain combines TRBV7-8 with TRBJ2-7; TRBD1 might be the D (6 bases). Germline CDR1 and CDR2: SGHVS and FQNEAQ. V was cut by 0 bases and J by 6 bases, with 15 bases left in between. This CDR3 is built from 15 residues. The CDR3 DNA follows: TGTGCCAGCAGCTTAGCGCCTCAGGGGTCGGGCGAGCAGTACTTC. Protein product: CASSLAPQGSGEQYF.

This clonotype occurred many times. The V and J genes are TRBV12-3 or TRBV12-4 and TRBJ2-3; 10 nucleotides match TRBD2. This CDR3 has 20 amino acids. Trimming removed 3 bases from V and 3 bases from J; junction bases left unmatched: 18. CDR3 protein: CASSFTATSGIKQGTDTQYF. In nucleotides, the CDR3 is TGTGCCAGCAGTTTTACCGCAACTAGCGGGATCAAGCAGGGGACAGATACGCAGTATTTT.

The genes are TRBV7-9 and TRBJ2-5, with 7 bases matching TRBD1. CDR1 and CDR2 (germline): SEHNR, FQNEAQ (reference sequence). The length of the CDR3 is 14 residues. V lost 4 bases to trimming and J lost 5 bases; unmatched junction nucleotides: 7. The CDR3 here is CASSSPDREETQYF. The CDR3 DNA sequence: TGTGCCAGCAGCTCCCCCGACAGGGAGGAGACCCAGTACTTC.

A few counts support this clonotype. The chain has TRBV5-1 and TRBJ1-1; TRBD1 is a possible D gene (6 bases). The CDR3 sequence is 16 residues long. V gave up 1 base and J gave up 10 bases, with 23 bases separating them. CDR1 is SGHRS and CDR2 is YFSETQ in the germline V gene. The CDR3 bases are TGCGCCAGCAGCTTGCGTACGTCGGGTACAGGGCGAGTAGCTTTCTTT. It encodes CASSLRTSGTGRVAFF.

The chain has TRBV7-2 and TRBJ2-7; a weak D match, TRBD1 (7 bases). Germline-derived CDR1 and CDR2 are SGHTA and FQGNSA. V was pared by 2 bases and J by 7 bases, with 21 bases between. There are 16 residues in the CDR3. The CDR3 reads CASSLTGGGQRAEQYF. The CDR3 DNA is TGTGCCAGCAGCTTAACCGGAGGGGGACAGCGCGCGGAGCAGTACTTC.

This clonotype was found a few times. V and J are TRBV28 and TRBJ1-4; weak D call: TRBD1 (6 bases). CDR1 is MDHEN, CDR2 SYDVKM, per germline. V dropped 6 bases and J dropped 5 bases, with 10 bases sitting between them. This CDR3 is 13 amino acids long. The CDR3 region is CASRRQENEKLFF. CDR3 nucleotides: TGTGCCAGCAGACGACAGGAAAATGAAAAACTGTTTTTT. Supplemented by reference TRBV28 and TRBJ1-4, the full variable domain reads DVKVTQSSRYLVKRTGEKVFLECVQDMDHENMFWYRQDPGLGLRLIYFSYDVKMKEKGDIPEGYSVSREKKERFSLILESASTNQTSMYLCASRRQENEKLFFGSGTQLSVL.

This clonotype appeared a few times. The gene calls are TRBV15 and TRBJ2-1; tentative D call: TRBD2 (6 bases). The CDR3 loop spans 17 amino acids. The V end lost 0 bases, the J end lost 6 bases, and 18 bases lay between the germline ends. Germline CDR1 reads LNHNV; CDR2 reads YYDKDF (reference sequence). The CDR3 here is CATSRDHGREVINEQFF. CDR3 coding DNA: TGTGCCACCAGCAGAGATCATGGCAGGGAGGTCATCAATGAGCAGTTCTTC.

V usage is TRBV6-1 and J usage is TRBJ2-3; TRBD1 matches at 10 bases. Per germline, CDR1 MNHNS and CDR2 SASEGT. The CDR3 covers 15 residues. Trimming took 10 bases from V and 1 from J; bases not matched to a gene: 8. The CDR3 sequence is CANSDRGRGTDTQYF. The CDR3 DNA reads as TGTGCCAACTCTGACAGGGGGCGAGGCACAGATACGCAGTATTTT.